The 18 T cell receptor beta chains in this list originate from one sample, sequenced in a study of cytomegalovirus exposure and HLA in healthy donors. TCRdb's copy holds only in-frame clones and misses some; the assay was immunoSEQ multiplex PCR. The profile covers some 180,000 clones, with about 81% appearing a single time and around 1.2% taken by the ten largest. Sequencing was done on a sample of PBMCs. The receptors originated from a woman under 40 in good health and CMV-seronegative.

This clone was observed a single time. V usage is TRBV9 and J usage is TRBJ2-3; D gene ambiguous. Trimming removed 0 bases at V and 7 bases at J, with 6 bases between. The CDR3 runs 12 residues. Germline-derived CDR1 and CDR2 are SGDLS and YYNGEE. The CDR3 loop is CASSVGQNTQYF. CDR3 in DNA: TGTGCCAGCAGCGTAGGGCAGAATACGCAGTATTTT. Combining the CDR3 with reference TRBV9 and TRBJ2-3 gives the whole variable domain DSGVTQTPKHLITATGQRVTLRCSPRSGDLSVYWYQQSLDQGLQFLIQYYNGEERAKGNILERFSAQQFPDLHSELNLSSLELGDSALYFCASSVGQNTQYFGPGTRLTVL.

This chain uses TRBV6-6 with TRBJ1-1; TRBD1 might be the D (6 bases). The CDR3 runs to 14 residues. The germline V gene encodes CDR1 MNHNY and CDR2 SVGAGI (reference sequence). V dropped 4 bases and J dropped 4 bases, with 13 bases sitting between them. The CDR3 sequence is CASSFGVGGTEAFF. The CDR3 nucleotides read TGTGCCAGCAGTTTTGGGGTAGGGGGCACTGAAGCTTTCTTT.

This chain links TRBV19 with TRBJ1-5; TRBD1 agrees at 7 bases. Germline V gives CDR1 LNHDA, CDR2 SQIVND (reference sequence). V was pared by 10 bases and J by 4 bases, with 7 bases of the junction left unmatched. This CDR3 is built from 13 residues. CDR3 amino acids: CATADRANQPQHF. The CDR3 DNA reads TGTGCCACCGCAGACAGGGCTAATCAGCCCCAGCATTTT.

This rearrangement joins TRBV7-5 to TRBJ2-5; TRBD2 is the table's D call, not checked against the DNA. TRBV7-5 represents a pseudogene. This CDR3 has 17 amino acids. The CDR3 sequence is CVRSLARGSGNGETQYF. Here the CDR3 DNA reads TGTGTCAGAAGCTTAGCCCGAGGTAGCGGGAACGGAGAGACCCAGTACTTC.

The table lists this clone with a few counts. V and J are TRBV7-8 and TRBJ1-5; 7 bases align to TRBD1. Trimming cost V 3 bases and J 3 bases; bases outside gene matches: 8. Per the germline V gene, CDR1 is SGHVS and CDR2 is FQNEAQ. This CDR3 contains 16 residues. DNA of the CDR3: TGTGCCAGCAGCTTGGACAGGAGAGAATACAATCAGCCCCAGCATTTT. Its translation: CASSLDRREYNQPQHF.

CDR3 in amino acids: CASSNQSRLAGGRETQYF. As DNA, the CDR3 is TGCGCCAGCAGTAATCAGAGTCGACTAGCGGGAGGGCGAGAGACCCAGTACTTC. V usage is TRBV10-2 and J usage is TRBJ2-5; 14 bases match TRBD2. The CDR3 is made up of 18 amino acids. Losses at the gene ends were 5 bases for V and 4 bases for J; bases not matched to a gene: 12. Germline V gene sequence: CDR1 WSHSY, CDR2 SAAADI.

This clone has more than one count but fewer than ten. The gene calls are TRBV19 and TRBJ2-3; 8 positions match TRBD1. Per germline, CDR1 LNHDA and CDR2 SQIVND (reference sequence). CDR3 size: 15 residues. With V trimmed by 3 bases and J by 4 bases, 6 bases remained unmatched. The CDR3 coding sequence is TGTGCCAGTAGTATTAAACAGGGGGATGCAGATACGCAGTATTTT. Protein: CASSIKQGDADTQYF. The entire variable domain, with the rest obtained from reference TRBV19 and TRBJ2-3, is as follows: DGGITQSPKYLFRKEGQNVTLSCEQNLNHDAMYWYRQDPGQGLRLIYYSQIVNDFQKGDIAEGYSVSREKKESFPLTVTSAQKNPTAFYLCASSIKQGDADTQYFGPGTRLTVL.

The chain carries TRBV13 and TRBJ2-3, with 9 bases aligning to TRBD2. The CDR3 totals 12 residues. CDR1 and CDR2 (germline): PRHDT, FYEKMQ (reference sequence). J lost 3 bases, V lost 8 bases, and 0 bases had no gene match. The DNA for the CDR3 is TGTGCCAGCGCGGGGGGGACAGATACGCAGTATTTT. It yields the protein CASAGGTDTQYF.

V and J are TRBV6-1 and TRBJ1-2; tentatively, D is TRBD1 (5 bases). Germline V lookup: CDR1 MNHNS, CDR2 SASEGT. This CDR3 region has 17 residues. The V gene lost 1 base and the J gene lost 2 bases, with 17 bases spanning the gap. This chain's CDR3 is CASSEGLGGGKNYGYTF. The CDR3 DNA follows: TGTGCCAGCAGTGAAGGACTGGGGGGGGGAAAAAACTATGGCTACACCTTC.

V and J are TRBV30 and TRBJ1-1; 8 nucleotides align to TRBD1. Unmatched junction bases numbered 8, after V lost 3 bases and J lost 2 bases. The V gene's germline CDR1 is GTSNPN and CDR2 SVGIG (reference sequence). This CDR3 has 15 residues. The CDR3, as DNA: TGTGCCTGGAGCGCTACAGGGGGTGCTAACACTGAAGCTTTCTTT. Protein sequence: CAWSATGGANTEAFF.

The J gene is TRBJ2-6, the V gene TRBV28; D may be TRBD2 (6 bases). CDR1 and CDR2 from the germline V gene are MDHEN and SYDVKM. Trimming took 5 bases from V and 6 from J, leaving 11 bases between them. The CDR3 totals 14 residues. The CDR3: CASSPGVLANVLTF. CDR3 DNA: TGTGCCAGCAGTCCGGGGGTGCTGGCCAACGTCCTGACTTTC.

The chain combines TRBV6-5 with TRBJ2-7; possibly TRBD2 for D (6 bases). Germline CDR1 and CDR2: MNHEY and SVGAGI. This CDR3 has 13 residues. Trimming left V 5 bases short and J 6 bases short, with 14 bases between. The CDR3 DNA follows: TGTGCCAGCAGTGCCTTGAGGAGGGCCGAGCAGTACTTC. Protein product: CASSALRRAEQYF.

The V gene is TRBV27, the J gene TRBJ2-5, with D possibly TRBD2 on 5 matching bases. Germline V lookup: CDR1 MNHEY, CDR2 SMNVEV (reference sequence). This CDR3 has 13 amino acids. V lost 6 bases, J lost 7 bases, and 15 bases lay in between. The CDR3 here is CASRGSQVGTQYF. CDR3 DNA sequence: TGTGCCAGCAGAGGGAGTCAAGTGGGGACCCAGTACTTC.

This chain joins TRBV6-1 and TRBJ1-2, with TRBD1 identical over 12 bases. The J segment lost 8 bases and the V segment lost 5 bases, leaving 6 bases of the junction unmatched. The CDR3 contains 14 residues. CDR1 MNHNS and CDR2 SASEGT come from the germline V gene. The CDR3 sequence is CASSPGQGAGGYTF. The CDR3 coding sequence is TGTGCCAGCAGTCCGGGACAGGGGGCAGGAGGCTACACCTTC.

This clone was seen only a few times. The chain links TRBV27 to TRBJ2-7; D is undetermined. V was pared by 8 bases and J by 5 bases, with 4 bases between. Germline CDR1 and CDR2: MNHEY and SMNVEV (reference sequence). The CDR3 is made up of 9 amino acids. The CDR3 DNA is TGTGCCAGCGGGCACGAGCAGTACTTC. Protein: CASGHEQYF.

The chain is built from TRBV5-1 and TRBJ2-2; tentatively, D is TRBD2 (6 bases). CDR3 length equals 14 residues. CDR1 and CDR2 (germline): SGHRS, YFSETQ. Trimming shortened V by 3 bases and J by 7 bases, and 13 bases separated the two germline ends. The CDR3 DNA is TGCGCCAGCAGCTCGGAGGGCCGGTACGGGGAGCTGTTTTTT. Protein sequence: CASSSEGRYGELFF.

The V and J genes are TRBV6-5 and TRBJ2-7; D not resolved. Trimming took off 7 bases at V and 3 bases at J, with 13 bases between the two ends. The CDR3 length is 13 residues. Germline-derived CDR1 and CDR2 are MNHEY and SVGAGI. CDR3 nucleotide sequence: TGTGCCAGCACCGGCGCGGCGGACTACGAGCAGTACTTC. Translating it yields CASTGAADYEQYF.

The V and J genes are TRBV2 and TRBJ2-7; tentative D call: TRBD1 (6 bases). The germline V gene encodes CDR1 SNHLY and CDR2 FYNNEI. CDR3 length: 13 residues. V was clipped by 10 bases and J by 0 bases, with 13 bases between them. CDR3: CATHRESSYEQYF. CDR3 DNA: TGTGCCACCCACAGGGAGAGCTCCTACGAGCAGTACTTC.